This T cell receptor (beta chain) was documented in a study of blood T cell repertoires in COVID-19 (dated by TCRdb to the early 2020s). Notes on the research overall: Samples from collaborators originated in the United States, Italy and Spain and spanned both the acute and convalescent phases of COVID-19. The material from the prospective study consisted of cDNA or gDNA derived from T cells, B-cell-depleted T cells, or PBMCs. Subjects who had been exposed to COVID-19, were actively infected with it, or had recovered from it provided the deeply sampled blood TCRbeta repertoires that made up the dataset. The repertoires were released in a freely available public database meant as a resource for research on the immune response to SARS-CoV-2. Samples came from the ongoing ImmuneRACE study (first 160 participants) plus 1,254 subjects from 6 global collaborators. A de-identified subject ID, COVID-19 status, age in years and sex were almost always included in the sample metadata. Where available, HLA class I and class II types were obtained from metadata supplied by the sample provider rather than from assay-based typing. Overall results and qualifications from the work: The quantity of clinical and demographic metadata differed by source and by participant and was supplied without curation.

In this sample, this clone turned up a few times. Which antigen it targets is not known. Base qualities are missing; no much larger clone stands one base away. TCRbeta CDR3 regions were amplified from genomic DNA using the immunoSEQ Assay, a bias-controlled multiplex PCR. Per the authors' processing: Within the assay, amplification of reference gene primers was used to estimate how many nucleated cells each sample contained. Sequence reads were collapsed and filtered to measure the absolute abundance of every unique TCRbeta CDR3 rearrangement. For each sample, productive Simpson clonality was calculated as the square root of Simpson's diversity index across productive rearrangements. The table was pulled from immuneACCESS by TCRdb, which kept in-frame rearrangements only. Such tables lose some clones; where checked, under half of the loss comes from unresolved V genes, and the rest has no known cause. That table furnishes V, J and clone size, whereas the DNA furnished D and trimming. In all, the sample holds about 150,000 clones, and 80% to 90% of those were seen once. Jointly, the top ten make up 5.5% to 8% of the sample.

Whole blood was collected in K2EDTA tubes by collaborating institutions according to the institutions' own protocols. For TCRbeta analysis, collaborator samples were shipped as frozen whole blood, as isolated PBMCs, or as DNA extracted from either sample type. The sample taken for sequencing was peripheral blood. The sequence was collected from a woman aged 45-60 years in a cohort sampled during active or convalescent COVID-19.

The CDR3 region: CASSYGVNTEAFF. The sequence in DNA is TGTGCCAGTAGTTACGGAGTGAACACTGAAGCTTTCTTT. Recombination joined TRBV19 with TRBJ1-1; too little of a D gene remains to name it. The CDR3 contains 13 residues, cysteine and phenylalanine counted. Here the CDR3 DNA is all that survives: 39 bases in frame from base 1. The germline V gene (reference sequence) gives CDR1 as LNHDA and CDR2 as SQIVND. V is clipped by 5 bases and J by 0 bases, and the sequence between their germline boundaries is 7 bases long.